These 30 T cell receptor beta chains originate from one sample sequenced in a study of blood T cell repertoires in COVID-19. TCRdb's table, derived via immunoSEQ multiplex PCR, lists solely in-frame clones and lacks some. The data contain roughly 100,000 clones, 81% of them singletons. Sample: peripheral blood. The receptors here all came from a man aged 80 or over with acute or convalescent COVID-19.

The chain uses TRBV7-3 and TRBJ2-3, with D perhaps matching TRBD2 (6 bases). The CDR3 sequence is 15 residues long. V was pared by 5 bases and J by 6 bases, with 18 bases between. Germline CDR1 SGHTA, CDR2 FQGTGA. CDR3 amino acids: CASSLAGGAGDTQYF. DNA for the CDR3: TGTGCCAGCAGCCTGGCGGGCGGGGCCGGTGATACGCAGTATTTT.

This clone was seen more than once but under ten times. The chain employs TRBV28 and TRBJ1-5; 12 positions agree with TRBD1. Trimming removed 11 bases from V and 5 bases from J; junction bases left unmatched: 13. Germline CDR1 reads MDHEN; CDR2 reads SYDVKM. This CDR3 spans 16 amino acids. Here the CDR3 reads CAAGTGGARGDQPQHF. The CDR3 DNA is TGTGCCGCCGGGACAGGGGGCGCGAGGGGGGATCAGCCCCAGCATTTT.

This clone was recorded only once. The chain joins TRBV5-1 to TRBJ2-1; 11 positions agree with TRBD2. The germline V gene has CDR1 SGHRS and CDR2 YFSETQ. This CDR3 spans 18 amino acids. J gave up 2 bases and V 0 bases, and 7 bases lay outside the gene matches. The CDR3 coding sequence is TGCGCCAGCAGCTTGGAGGGTAGCGGGAGGGCGGCCTACAATGAGCAGTTCTTC. The encoded protein is CASSLEGSGRAAYNEQFF.

J is TRBJ1-4 and V is TRBV10-2; 9 nucleotides agree with TRBD1. CDR3 length: 15 residues. Germline V CDR1 and CDR2: WSHSY, SAAADI. J was trimmed by 8 bases and V by 3 bases; bases with no gene match: 7. The CDR3 reads CASSDPGTGHEKLFF. The CDR3, as DNA: TGCGCCAGCAGTGACCCCGGGACAGGGCACGAAAAACTGTTTTTT.

The chain has TRBV12-5 and TRBJ1-1; D is perhaps TRBD1 (6 bases). V lost 5 bases and J lost 0, with 10 bases in between. Germline V gene sequence: CDR1 LGHNT, CDR2 FRNRAP. The CDR3 extends over 14 amino acids. The CDR3 DNA is TGTGCTAGTGGTCTAGACAGGATGAACACTGAAGCTTTCTTT. It codes for CASGLDRMNTEAFF.

The chain recombines TRBV25-1 with TRBJ1-2, with D possibly being TRBD1 (6 bases). Germline V CDR1 and CDR2: MGHDK, SYGVNS. The CDR3 consists of 13 residues. The V end was cut by 4 bases, the J end by 2 bases, with 8 bases between. The CDR3 sequence: CASSGGGNYGYTF. In DNA form, the CDR3 reads TGTGCCAGCAGTGGAGGGGGAAACTATGGCTACACCTTC.

V gene TRBV4-2 combines with J gene TRBJ1-1; 11 bases are shared with TRBD1. V shed 1 base, J shed 3 bases, and the junction held 7 bases outside the gene matches. CDR1 is LGHNA, CDR2 YNFKEQ, per germline. CDR3 length equals 17 residues. The CDR3 here is CASSQGGQGARYTEAFF. CDR3 coding DNA: TGTGCCAGCAGCCAAGGTGGACAGGGGGCGAGGTACACTGAAGCTTTCTTT.

This chain links TRBV19 with TRBJ1-2; D is unclear. Germline values: CDR1 LNHDA, CDR2 SQIVND (reference sequence). The CDR3 covers 15 residues. V lost 5 bases, J lost 7 bases, and 20 bases lay in between. The CDR3 DNA sequence: TGTGCCAGTAGTCCTCATTTCGACCGGGAGGCTGGCTACACCTTC. Amino acids: CASSPHFDREAGYTF.

The chain carries TRBV28 and TRBJ1-5; TRBD1 matches 8 bases. The ends lost 5 bases at V and 6 bases at J; junction bases unmatched: 9. The CDR3 covers 15 residues. Germline CDR1 is MDHEN and CDR2 is SYDVKM. The CDR3 region has the DNA TGTGCCAGCAGTCAGGGACAGGCGGGCCTTCAGCCCCAGCATTTT. Its translation: CASSQGQAGLQPQHF.

The chain is built from TRBV11-3 and TRBJ2-1, with D maybe TRBD2 (5 bases). CDR1 SGHNT and CDR2 YENEEA come from the germline V gene. The CDR3 totals 14 residues. V lost 4 bases to trimming and J lost 0 bases, with 7 bases between them. The CDR3 reads CASSSGNSYNEQFF. The DNA of the CDR3 is TGTGCCAGCAGCTCCGGGAACTCCTACAATGAGCAGTTCTTC.

V is TRBV2 and J is TRBJ2-7; 12 bases are shared with TRBD1. Per the germline V gene, CDR1 is SNHLY and CDR2 is FYNNEI. This CDR3 region has 16 residues. Trimming at V came to 0 bases and at J to 9 bases, leaving 9 bases not matched to a gene. CDR3 loop: CASSEAGTGGSSLQYF. Written as DNA, the CDR3 is TGTGCCAGCAGTGAAGCGGGGACAGGGGGCTCTTCGCTGCAGTACTTC.

This clone was counted ten times or more. The V gene is TRBV19, the J gene TRBJ2-1; 11 nucleotides agree with TRBD2. The CDR3 spans 15 residues. Germline V CDR1 and CDR2: LNHDA, SQIVND (reference sequence). Trimming cost V 6 bases and J 6 bases; bases outside gene matches: 7. The DNA for the CDR3 is TGTGCCAGTAGGGAGACTAGCGGGAACTTCAATGAGCAGTTCTTC. Translating gives CASRETSGNFNEQFF.

The CDR3 sequence: CASSPGTGYGYTF. CDR3 coding DNA: TGTGCCAGCTCACCAGGGACAGGTTATGGCTACACCTTC. The rearrangement uses TRBV18 and TRBJ1-2, with 8 bases fitting TRBD1. There are 13 residues in the CDR3. The ends lost 2 bases at V and 5 bases at J; junction bases unmatched: 1. Germline V gene sequence: CDR1 KGHSH, CDR2 LQKENI.

This clone was seen a few times. The chain employs TRBV6-4 and TRBJ2-3; weak D call: TRBD2 (5 bases). The length of the CDR3 is 14 residues. From germline, CDR1 is MRHNA and CDR2 SNTAGT. The V end was cut by 4 bases, the J end by 3 bases, with 11 bases between. This CDR3 reads CASSVTGKTDTQYF. The CDR3 region has the DNA TGTGCCAGCAGTGTTACCGGGAAGACAGATACGCAGTATTTT.

This clone was observed a handful of times. This chain connects TRBV28 to TRBJ1-1; D unresolved. V was clipped by 8 bases and J by 8 bases, with 21 bases between them. Germline V CDR1 and CDR2: MDHEN, SYDVKM. The length of the CDR3 is 14 residues. The CDR3 loop reads CASLYPVGREEAFF. DNA for the CDR3: TGTGCCAGCCTTTACCCCGTCGGCCGGGAGGAAGCTTTCTTT.

CDR3 in amino acids: CASSSAGTANTEAFF. The CDR3 DNA reads TGTGCCAGCAGTTCCGCCGGGACAGCGAACACTGAAGCTTTCTTT. The rearrangement joins TRBV27 to TRBJ1-1, with 7 bases fitting TRBD1. This CDR3 is built from 15 residues. Germline-derived CDR1 and CDR2 are MNHEY and SMNVEV (reference sequence). The V and J ends lost 4 bases and 1 base, in that order; junction bases with no gene match: 6.

The rearrangement links TRBV30 to TRBJ1-3; possible D gene TRBD1, 6 bases. This CDR3 spans 13 amino acids. Germline V gene sequence: CDR1 GTSNPN, CDR2 SVGIG (reference sequence). Trimming shortened V by 3 bases and J by 8 bases, and 14 bases separated the two germline ends. The CDR3 reads CAWRIGGRDTIYF. Written as DNA, the CDR3 is TGTGCCTGGAGGATAGGGGGTCGGGACACCATATATTTT.

The CDR3 here is CSVARGPYEQYF. As DNA, the CDR3 is TGCAGCGTTGCCAGGGGCCCCTACGAGCAGTACTTC. The V and J genes are TRBV29-1 and TRBJ2-7; D is possibly TRBD1 (6 bases). The CDR3 totals 12 residues. V was pared by 4 bases and J by 2 bases, with 9 bases between. Germline CDR1 and CDR2: SQVTM and ANQGSEA.

The V call is TRBV29-1, the J call TRBJ2-3, with D possibly matching TRBD2 (5 bases). The CDR3 has 13 residues. Trimming cost V 3 bases and J 1 base, with 8 bases left between them. Germline assignment: CDR1 SQVTM and CDR2 ANQGSEA. The CDR3 DNA reads as TGCAGCGTTGACCCCGGGGGCACAGATACGCAGTATTTT. This codes for CSVDPGGTDTQYF.

V gene TRBV2 combines with J gene TRBJ1-1, with a possible D match to TRBD1 (6 bases). The CDR3 has 15 residues. Trimming removed 6 bases at V and 0 bases at J, with 14 bases between. The germline CDR1 and CDR2 sequences are SNHLY and FYNNEI. The CDR3 is CASRVQGKMNTEAFF. CDR3 coding DNA: TGTGCCAGCAGAGTACAGGGTAAAATGAACACTGAAGCTTTCTTT.

V usage is TRBV19 and J usage is TRBJ2-1, with TRBD2 matching over 7 bases. CDR3 length: 14 amino acids. CDR1 and CDR2 (germline): LNHDA, SQIVND (reference sequence). J gave up 3 bases and V 4 bases, and 3 bases lay outside the gene matches. The CDR3 nucleotides are TGTGCCAGTAGTACCTCTAGCGGCTACAATGAGCAGTTCTTC. It is translated as CASSTSSGYNEQFF.

This chain connects TRBV2 to TRBJ1-1, with D possibly TRBD1 on 5 matching bases. The CDR3 runs 14 residues. In germline, CDR1 is SNHLY, CDR2 FYNNEI. The V and J ends lost 3 bases and 7 bases respectively, with 15 bases between them. The CDR3 DNA reads TGTGCCAGCAGTGACAACCGGGACTCACTTGAAGCTTTCTTT. Its translation: CASSDNRDSLEAFF.

V is TRBV18 and J is TRBJ1-2, with D possibly being TRBD1 (6 bases). The CDR3 sequence is 14 residues long. With 3 bases removed from V and 6 bases from J, the gap between germline ends came to 14 bases. Per the germline V gene, CDR1 is KGHSH and CDR2 is LQKENI. The DNA for the CDR3 is TGTGCCAGCTCACCCCGGCAGGGGTCGGATGGCTACACCTTC. This encodes CASSPRQGSDGYTF.

This chain links TRBV7-2 with TRBJ2-1; TRBD2 is a possible D gene (6 bases). Between the trimmed V and J ends, which lost 5 bases and 5 bases, there was a span of 22 bases. Germline-derived CDR1 and CDR2 are SGHTA and FQGNSA. The CDR3 contains 17 residues. The CDR3 DNA reads as TGTGCCAGCAGCCTTAGTTTTTCAGGGACTCAAGACAATGAGCAGTTCTTC. Its translation: CASSLSFSGTQDNEQFF.

The rearrangement joins TRBV6-5 to TRBJ1-2; TRBD1 matches at 8 bases. Germline V gene sequence: CDR1 MNHEY, CDR2 SVGAGI. The CDR3 contains 15 residues. V was pared by 6 bases and J by 6 bases, with 12 bases of the junction left unmatched. The CDR3 coding sequence is TGTGCCAGCAGGCCTTCAGGGGGCGTAAGGAATGGCTACACCTTC. This codes for CASRPSGGVRNGYTF.

V gene TRBV10-3 combines with J gene TRBJ2-7; TRBD2 aligns across 12 bases. The CDR3 length is 14 residues. V trimming: 6 bases; J trimming: 2 bases; junction bases outside the gene matches: 2. Germline V gives CDR1 ENHRY, CDR2 SYGVKD. In DNA, the CDR3 is TGTGCCATCAGACTAGCGGGAGGTACCTACGAGCAGTACTTC. Its protein product is CAIRLAGGTYEQYF.

This clone occurred a few times. V and J are TRBV14 and TRBJ1-2; D gene ambiguous. The CDR3 runs 13 residues. Trimming removed 1 base at V and 4 bases at J, with 7 bases between. CDR1 SGHDN and CDR2 FVKESK come from the germline V gene. CDR3 residues: CASSQARSYGYTF. DNA for the CDR3: TGTGCCAGCAGCCAAGCCAGGTCCTATGGCTACACCTTC.

This chain connects TRBV5-1 to TRBJ2-7, with 10 bases fitting TRBD1. Losses at the gene ends were 0 bases for V and 2 bases for J; bases not matched to a gene: 5. The CDR3 is made up of 16 amino acids. The V gene's germline CDR1 is SGHRS and CDR2 YFSETQ. The CDR3 sequence: CASSLATGTGAYEQYF. In nucleotides, the CDR3 is TGCGCCAGCAGCTTGGCCACCGGGACAGGGGCCTACGAGCAGTACTTC.

As regards this clone: The junction does not match germline at one end; this may be a read error. The chain employs TRBV3-1 (or the pseudogene TRBV3-2) and TRBJ1-1; the match to TRBD1 covers 7 bases. Looked up from germline, CDR1 is LGHDT and CDR2 is YNNKEL (reference sequence). The CDR3 is made up of 14 amino acids. As DNA, the CDR3 is TGTGCCAGCAGCCCGGCCAGGACAGGCCAAATGTATGTCTTT. It codes for CASSPARTGQMYVF.

This clone was counted a single time. V gene TRBV11-3 combines with J gene TRBJ2-6, with a tentative D call TRBD2 (5 bases). CDR3 length equals 16 residues. V was shortened by 0 bases and J by 0 bases, with 6 bases between the two germline ends. Germline V lookup: CDR1 SGHNT, CDR2 YENEEA. The DNA of the CDR3 is TGTGCCAGCAGCTTAGAGAGCGGCTCTGGGGCCAACGTCCTGACTTTC. It encodes CASSLESGSGANVLTF. The complete variable domain, with remaining parts taken from reference TRBV11-3 and TRBJ2-6, reads EAGVVQSPRYKIIEKKQPVAFWCNPISGHNTLYWYLQNLGQGPELLIRYENEEAVDDSQLPKDRFSAERLKGVDSTLKIQPAELGDSAVYLCASSLESGSGANVLTFGAGSRLTVL.